This T cell receptor (beta chain) was recorded in a study of OX40 agonist ivuxolimab in advanced cancers. Background on the study: Ivuxolimab, which is an agonistic anti-OX40 (CD134) antibody, was administered to the patients. Administration of intravenous ivuxolimab to patients occurred every 2 weeks at 0.01 to 10 mg/kg. Patients in dose escalation had liver, melanoma, kidney or head and neck cancers. Males comprised 82.7% of the group, whose mean age was approximately 60 years (range 23 to 79).

The length of the CDR3 is 17 residues. Germline V lookup: CDR1 LNHDA, CDR2 SQIVND (reference sequence). Germline trimming cut 4 bases from V and 1 base from J; bases unmatched to any gene: 8. This table comes from immunoSEQ multiplex PCR, and its TCRdb copy is limited to in-frame clones, with some not included. The data hold 40,000 to 50,000 clones, with almost 90% observed a single time. The gene calls are TRBV19 and TRBJ2-4, with 9 nucleotides matching TRBD2. The sequenced sample was CD4+ or CD8+ T cells sorted from blood, obtained in a trial of the OX40 agonist ivuxolimab. The TCR sequence derives from an adult with an advanced solid tumor such as melanoma, head and neck, liver or kidney cancer. The CDR3 spells CASSKSIAGAAKNIQYF. The CDR3 nucleotides are TGTGCCAGTAGTAAATCGATAGCGGGAGCGGCCAAAAACATTCAGTACTTC.